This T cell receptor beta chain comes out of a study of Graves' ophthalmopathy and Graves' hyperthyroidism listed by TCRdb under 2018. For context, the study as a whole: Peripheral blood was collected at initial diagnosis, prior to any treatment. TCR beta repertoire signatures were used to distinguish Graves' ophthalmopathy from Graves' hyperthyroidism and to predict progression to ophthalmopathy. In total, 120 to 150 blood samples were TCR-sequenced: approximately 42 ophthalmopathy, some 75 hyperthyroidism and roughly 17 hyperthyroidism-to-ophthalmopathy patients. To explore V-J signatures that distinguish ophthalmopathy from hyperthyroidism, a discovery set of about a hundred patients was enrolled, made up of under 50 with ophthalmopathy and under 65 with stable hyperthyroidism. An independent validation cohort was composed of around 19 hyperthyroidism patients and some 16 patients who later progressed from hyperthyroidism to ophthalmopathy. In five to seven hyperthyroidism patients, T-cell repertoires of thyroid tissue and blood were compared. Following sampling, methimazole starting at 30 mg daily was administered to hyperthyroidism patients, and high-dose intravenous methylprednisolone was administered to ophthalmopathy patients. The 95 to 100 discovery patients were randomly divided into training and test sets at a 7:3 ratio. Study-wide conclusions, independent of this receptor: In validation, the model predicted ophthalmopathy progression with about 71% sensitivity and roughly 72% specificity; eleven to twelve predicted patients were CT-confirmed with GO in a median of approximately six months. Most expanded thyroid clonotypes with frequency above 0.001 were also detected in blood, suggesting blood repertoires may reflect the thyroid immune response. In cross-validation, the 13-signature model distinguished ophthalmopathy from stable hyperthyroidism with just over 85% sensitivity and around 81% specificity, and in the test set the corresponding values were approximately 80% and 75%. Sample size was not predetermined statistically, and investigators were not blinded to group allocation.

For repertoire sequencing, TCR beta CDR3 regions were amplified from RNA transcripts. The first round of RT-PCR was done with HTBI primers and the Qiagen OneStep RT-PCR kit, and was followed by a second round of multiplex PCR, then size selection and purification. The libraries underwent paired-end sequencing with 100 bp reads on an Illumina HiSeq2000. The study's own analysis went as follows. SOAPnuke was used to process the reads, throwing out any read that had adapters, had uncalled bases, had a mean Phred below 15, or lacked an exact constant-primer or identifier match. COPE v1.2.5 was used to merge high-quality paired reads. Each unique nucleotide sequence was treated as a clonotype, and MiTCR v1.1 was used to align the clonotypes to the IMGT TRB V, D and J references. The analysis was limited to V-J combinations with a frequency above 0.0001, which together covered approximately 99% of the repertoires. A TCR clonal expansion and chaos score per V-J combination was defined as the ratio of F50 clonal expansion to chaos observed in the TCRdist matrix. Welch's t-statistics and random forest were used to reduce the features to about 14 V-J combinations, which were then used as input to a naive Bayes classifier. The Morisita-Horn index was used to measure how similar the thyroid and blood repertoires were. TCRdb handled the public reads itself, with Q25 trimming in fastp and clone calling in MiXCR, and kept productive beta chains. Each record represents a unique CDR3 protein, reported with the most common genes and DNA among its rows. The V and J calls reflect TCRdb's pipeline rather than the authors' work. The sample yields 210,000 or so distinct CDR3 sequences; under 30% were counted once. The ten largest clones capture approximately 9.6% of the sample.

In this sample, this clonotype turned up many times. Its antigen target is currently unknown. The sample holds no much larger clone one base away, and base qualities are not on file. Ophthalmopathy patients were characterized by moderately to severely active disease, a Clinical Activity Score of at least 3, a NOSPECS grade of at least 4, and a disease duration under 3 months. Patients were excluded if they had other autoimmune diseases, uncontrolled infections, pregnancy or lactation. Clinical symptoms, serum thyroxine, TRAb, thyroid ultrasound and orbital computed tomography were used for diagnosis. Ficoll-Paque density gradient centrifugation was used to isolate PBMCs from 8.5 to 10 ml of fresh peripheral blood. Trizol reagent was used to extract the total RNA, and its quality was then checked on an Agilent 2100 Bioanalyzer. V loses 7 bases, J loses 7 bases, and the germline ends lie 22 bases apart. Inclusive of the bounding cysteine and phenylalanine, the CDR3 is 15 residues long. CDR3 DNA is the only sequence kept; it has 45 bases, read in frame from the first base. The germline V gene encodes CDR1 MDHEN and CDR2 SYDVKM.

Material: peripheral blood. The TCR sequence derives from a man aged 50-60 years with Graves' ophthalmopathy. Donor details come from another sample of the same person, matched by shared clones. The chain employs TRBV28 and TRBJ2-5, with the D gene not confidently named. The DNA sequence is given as TGTGCCAGCACCCTCCCTGGCTCCCGTGGCGCGACCCAGTACTTC. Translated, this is CASTLPGSRGATQYF. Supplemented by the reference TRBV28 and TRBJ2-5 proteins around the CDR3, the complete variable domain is DVKVTQSSRYLVKRTGEKVFLECVQDMDHENMFWYRQDPGLGLRLIYFSYDVKMKEKGDIPEGYSVSREKKERFSLILESASTNQTSMYLCASTLPGSRGATQYFGPGTRLLVL.